This is a list of T cell receptor beta chains from one sample in a study of immune cell composition in non-small cell lung cancer. The assay was immunoSEQ multiplex PCR, and TCRdb's table has in-frame clones only and misses some. The sample has about 7,000 clones, approximately 84% seen once. The sequenced sample consisted of lung tumor tissue. The receptors originated from a human donor with non-small cell lung cancer. CDR3s include the opening cysteine and the closing phenylalanine or tryptophan. The D gene is left open where the match is weak.

NA	TRBJ2-7	TRBV7-6	CASSVSGDPSYEQYF
TRBD1	TRBJ1-3	TRBV5-8	CASGTGPGNTIYF
NA	TRBJ2-7	TRBV19	CASSVSGAYEQYF
NA	TRBJ1-3	TRBV28	CASSLGDRIMNTIYF
TRBD1	TRBJ1-2	TRBV7-9	CASSPQGATGSYGYTF
NA	TRBJ1-2	TRBV7-2	CASSPKRGSGYTF
NA	TRBJ1-4	TRBV7-9	CASSRSGSATNEKLFF
TRBD2	TRBJ2-1	TRBV15	CATSRERGLAGGPYEQFF
TRBD2	TRBJ2-3	TRBV6-1	CASSVWGLAGGPDTQYF
NA	TRBJ2-5	TRBV5-8	CASSPLGGAGDRDETQYF
NA	TRBJ2-7	TRBV18	CASSPARVFEQYF
NA	TRBJ2-1	TRBV29-1	CSVGVSFHEQFF
NA	TRBJ1-6	TRBV5-5	CASSHSYSPLHF
TRBD1	TRBJ2-7	TRBV4-1	CASSQDPGTGVNGEQYF
TRBD1	TRBJ1-2	TRBV30	CAWSAWFRGQGVRYGYTF
NA	TRBJ1-2	TRBV10-2	CASRYGGSDGYTF
NA	TRBJ1-1	TRBV7-6	CASSLQPNTEAFF
TRBD1	TRBJ1-1	TRBV18	CASSPPYALGTGGMNTEAFF
NA	TRBJ1-2	TRBV6-5	CASTLAGRGYTF
TRBD1	TRBJ2-3	TRBV15	CATSRDPGQGADTQYF
TRBD1	TRBJ2-2	TRBV7-2	CASTSSDRGSAGELFF
NA	TRBJ1-5	TRBV25-1	CASSVTGLNQPQHF
NA	TRBJ1-5	TRBV28	CASSSAGGIGNQPQHF
TRBD2	TRBJ2-3	TRBV4-3	CASSRTSGGLTDTQYF
NA	TRBJ2-7	TRBV9	CASSPVRSLSYEQYF
TRBD1	TRBJ1-5	TRBV5-6	CASSFSWTGSKQPQHF
NA	TRBJ1-4	TRBV4-3	CASSQETSGEKLFF
TRBD2	TRBJ2-7	TRBV28	CASRKTSGSYEQYF
NA	TRBJ1-2	TRBV4-1	CASSQEGDIPFYGYTF
TRBD2	TRBJ2-5	TRBV7-8	CASSRNTGLLETQYF
NA	TRBJ2-1	TRBV7-3	CASSLEQGPYNEQFF
NA	TRBJ2-2	TRBV27	CASSAQGWTGELFF
NA	TRBJ1-6	TRBV27	CASSNQGFGSPLHF
TRBD2	TRBJ2-1	TRBV7-9	CASSFLGGAMYQFF
NA	TRBJ2-1	TRBV6-1	CASSLAVFSYNEQFF
NA	TRBJ2-5	TRBV10-3	CAISEGGGHETQYF
NA	TRBJ2-7	TRBV5-1	CASSPAGDKTYEQYF
TRBD1	TRBJ1-1	TRBV10-1	CASVNHGQGPNFDTEAFF
NA	TRBJ2-3	TRBV5-1	CASSLAILGGADTQYF
TRBD1	TRBJ2-5	TRBV18	CASSPLGTGTQETQYF
TRBD1	TRBJ2-5	TRBV7-8	CASSSKQGTGETQYF
TRBD1	TRBJ2-3	TRBV7-3	CASSLQGASSDTQYF
NA	TRBJ1-2	TRBV6-1	CASSEIGQGVYTF
NA	TRBJ1-3	TRBV6-1	CASSGRLGAKGNTIYF
NA	TRBJ1-5	TRBV2	CASRAGGNQPQHF
NA	TRBJ1-5	TRBV19	CASSIGQGIVKDQPQHF
TRBD1	TRBJ2-5	TRBV15	CATSSNADRVQETQYF
NA	TRBJ1-1	TRBV19	CASSPGERNTEAFF
TRBD2	TRBJ2-1	TRBV5-1	CASSLAGGPNNEQFF
NA	TRBJ2-2	TRBV9	CASSVEQGNTGELFF
TRBD1	TRBJ2-2	TRBV7-2	CASTSTGAGELFF
TRBD1	TRBJ2-1	TRBV2	CASSARQGATKEQFF
NA	TRBJ1-2	TRBV5-1	CASSSNRGGGRYTF
TRBD1	TRBJ2-1	TRBV19	CASSKPTGEFPYNEQFF